A selection of T cell receptor beta chains follows, all from one sample in a study of blood T cell repertoires in COVID-19. Profiled with immunoSEQ multiplex PCR; TCRdb holds only in-frame clones, not every one. The sample has 150,000 to 200,000 clones; about nine tenths are singletons. What was sequenced was peripheral blood. Source of these receptors: a woman aged 45-65 years with acute or convalescent COVID-19. Each CDR3 is given with its conserved first and last residue. A D gene is named only where the DNA matches it firmly. Clone size is not always given. Where it is, it says once, few, many or a class for expanded clones.

V gene	clone size	J gene	D gene	CDR3 DNA	CDR3 protein
TRBV6-8	-	TRBJ1-2	-	TGTGCCAGAGGGGGGGTCCGAGGGAATACCTTTAGCTACACCTTC	CARGGVRGNTFSYTF
TRBV9	-	TRBJ1-4	TRBD1	TGTGCCAGCAGCGCGACAGGGACGGGGATTGAAAAACTGTTTTTT	CASSATGTGIEKLFF
TRBV25-1	-	TRBJ1-2	-	TGTGCCAGCAGTGGTGGAATAAGGGGAGGCTATGGCTACACCTTC	CASSGGIRGGYGYTF
TRBV18	once	TRBJ2-6	-	TGTGCCAGCTCACTCGGACAGAACCCTGGGGCCAACGTCCTGACTTTC	CASSLGQNPGANVLTF
TRBV3-1/TRBV3-2	once	TRBJ1-4	TRBD1	TGTGCCAGCAGCTCCAGGACAGGGGGGGAAAAACTGTTTTTT	CASSSRTGGEKLFF
TRBV2	-	TRBJ1-5	-	TGTGCCAGTACCCTCGGGACTCTCGACAATCAGCCCCAGCATTTT	CASTLGTLDNQPQHF
TRBV5-1	-	TRBJ1-4	-	TGCGCCAGCAGCTTGGGCCAGGGTCTTAATGAAAAACTGTTTTTT	CASSLGQGLNEKLFF
TRBV7-6	-	TRBJ2-7	-	TGTGCCAGCAGCTTAGCGCCGGGGGAGCAGTACTTC	CASSLAPGEQYF
TRBV6-2/TRBV6-3	-	TRBJ1-2	TRBD1	TGTGCCAGCAGTCCCCCTTGGACAGGCGGAAACTATGGCTACACCTTC	CASSPPWTGGNYGYTF
TRBV25-1	-	TRBJ1-1	TRBD1	TGTGCCAGCAGTAAGGGACAGGGTGAAACTGAAGCTTTCTTT	CASSKGQGETEAFF
TRBV10-3	-	TRBJ1-1	TRBD1	TGTGCCATCACCCCGGACAGGTTCGCTGAAGCTTTCTTT	CAITPDRFAEAFF
TRBV18	-	TRBJ2-1	TRBD1	TGTGCCAGCTCACCGTCTAGTAGGGGGCAGGGATATGAGCAGTTCTTC	CASSPSSRGQGYEQFF
TRBV6-1	-	TRBJ1-2	-	TGTGCCAGCAGTGAAGGCCAGGGCACTAACTATGGCTACACCTTC	CASSEGQGTNYGYTF
TRBV6-6	few	TRBJ2-2	TRBD1	TGTGCCAGCAGAGACAGGGACACCGGGGAGCTGTTTTTT	CASRDRDTGELFF
TRBV18	-	TRBJ2-7	-	TGTGCCAGCTCACCAGGTTCGGGAGAGCGCTACGAGCAGTACTTC	CASSPGSGERYEQYF
TRBV16	-	TRBJ1-2	TRBD1	TGTGCCAGCAGCTTGACAGGGTTCTATGGCTACACCTTC	CASSLTGFYGYTF
TRBV3-1/TRBV3-2	few	TRBJ2-5	-	TGTGCCAGCACTGGAGGGGTTAACCAAGAGACCCAGTACTTC	CASTGGVNQETQYF
TRBV7-6	-	TRBJ2-5	TRBD1	TGTGCCAGCAGCAGGGGACAGATCCAAGAGACCCAGTACTTC	CASSRGQIQETQYF
TRBV19	-	TRBJ2-6	TRBD1	TGTGCCAGTACCAGACAGGGCTTTGGGGCCAACGTCCTGACTTTC	CASTRQGFGANVLTF
TRBV7-2	-	TRBJ2-1	TRBD1	TGTGCCAGCAGCCTACAGGGGGCTCGGAATGAGCAGTTCTTC	CASSLQGARNEQFF
TRBV10-3	-	TRBJ1-5	TRBD1	TGTGCCATCAGCCAGGGGGAAGGTCAGCCCCAGCATTTT	CAISQGEGQPQHF
TRBV6-1	-	TRBJ2-3	TRBD2	TGTGCCAGCAGTGAGACTAGCGTTTGGGGCACAGATACGCAGTATTTT	CASSETSVWGTDTQYF
TRBV6-5	-	TRBJ1-2	TRBD1	TGTGCCAGCAGGCCTGACAGGGTCTATGGCTACACCTTC	CASRPDRVYGYTF
TRBV20-1	-	TRBJ2-5	TRBD2	TGCAGTGCTAGTGGGGCGACTAGCGGGGGAGGGGAGACCCAGTACTTC	CSASGATSGGGETQYF
TRBV18	-	TRBJ2-5	TRBD1	TGTGCCAGCTCACCCTCCGGGACAGGGACGCAAGAGACCCAGTACTTC	CASSPSGTGTQETQYF
TRBV18	-	TRBJ2-1	-	TGTGCCAGCTCACTGTTGCTGAGCTCCTACAATGAGCAGTTCTTC	CASSLLLSSYNEQFF
TRBV14	-	TRBJ2-7	TRBD1	TGTGCCAGCAGCCTCATTCACAGGGGCTACGAGCAGTACTTC	CASSLIHRGYEQYF
TRBV5-1	once	TRBJ2-3	-	TGCGCCAGCAGCCTAAATGGACAGACGGTAGGCACAGATACGCAGTATTTT	CASSLNGQTVGTDTQYF
TRBV10-2	once	TRBJ1-4	TRBD1	TGCGCCAGCAGTTTAACAGGGGCTTCCCCATCTAATGAAAAACTGTTTTTT	CASSLTGASPSNEKLFF
TRBV20-1	-	TRBJ2-5	-	TGCAGTGCTAGGGGGCAGGAGACCCAGTACTTC	CSARGQETQYF
TRBV2	-	TRBJ2-2	-	TGTGCCAGCAGCCGCGGGGCTAGAGGCACCGGGGAGCTGTTTTTT	CASSRGARGTGELFF
TRBV5-1	-	TRBJ2-7	-	TGCGCCAGCAGCTTGGTTACTAGGCCCCACGAGCAGTACTTC	CASSLVTRPHEQYF
TRBV11-3	many	TRBJ2-5	TRBD1	TGTGCCAGCAGCTGGGACAGGGACGAGACCCAGTACTTC	CASSWDRDETQYF
TRBV19	once	TRBJ1-5	TRBD1	TGTGCCAGTAGAATACTCGGGACAGCCCTAAATCAGCCCCAGCATTTT	CASRILGTALNQPQHF
TRBV2	-	TRBJ1-4	TRBD1	TGTGCCACCCGTCGGACAGGGCAAAATGAAAAACTGTTTTTT	CATRRTGQNEKLFF
TRBV9	-	TRBJ2-7	TRBD2	TGTGCCAGCAGCGTCACCTCCGGACTAGCGGGAGGTGAGCAGTACTTC	CASSVTSGLAGGEQYF
TRBV6-2/TRBV6-3	few	TRBJ1-1	-	TGTGCCAGCAGTTACCCAGGGTGGACTGAAGCTTTCTTT	CASSYPGWTEAFF
TRBV10-3	few	TRBJ2-5	TRBD2	TGTGCCATCAGTGAGCGGACTAGCGCCGAAGAGACCCAGTACTTC	CAISERTSAEETQYF
TRBV2	-	TRBJ1-5	TRBD1	TGTGCCAGCAAAGGGACAGGGGGTAATAGCAATCAGCCCCAGCATTTT	CASKGTGGNSNQPQHF
TRBV9	-	TRBJ2-7	TRBD2	TGTGCCAGCAGCGTAGCGGCTAGCGGGAGAACCAACGAGCAGTACTTC	CASSVAASGRTNEQYF
TRBV5-1	-	TRBJ1-4	TRBD1	TGCGCCAGCAGCCCTGGCATTGGGACAGGGGGTACTACTAATGAAAAACTGTTTTTT	CASSPGIGTGGTTNEKLFF
TRBV19	few	TRBJ1-1	TRBD1	TGTGCCAGTACCCGGACAGGGACAGAAGCTTTCTTT	CASTRTGTEAFF